This is a list of T cell receptor beta chains from one sample in a study of blood T cell repertoires in COVID-19. Clones were sequenced by immunoSEQ multiplex PCR, and TCRdb holds only the in-frame ones, with some missing. The sample has about 210,000 clones; roughly 88% are singletons. The sequencing input was peripheral blood. The receptors were sampled from a man in his late teens or twenties with active or convalescent COVID-19. CDR3s include the opening cysteine and the closing phenylalanine or tryptophan. A D gene is named only where the DNA matches it firmly. Some rows mark clone size as missing; the rest say once, few, many or name a class of expanded clone.

v_gene	j_gene	d_gene	abundance	CDR3aa	CDR3nt
TRBV27	TRBJ2-7	NA	NA	CASRGGYEQYF	TGTGCCAGCAGGGGGGGCTACGAGCAGTACTTC
TRBV12-5	TRBJ2-5	NA	NA	CASGLWGREETQYF	TGTGCTAGTGGTTTGTGGGGGCGGGAAGAGACCCAGTACTTC
TRBV5-1	TRBJ2-2	NA	NA	CASTGSANTGELFF	TGCGCCAGCACAGGGTCGGCAAACACCGGGGAGCTGTTTTTT
TRBV7-3	TRBJ2-1	TRBD1	NA	CASQIGAGGGDEQFF	TGTGCCAGCCAAATAGGGGCAGGGGGCGGAGATGAGCAGTTCTTC
TRBV30	TRBJ2-2	NA	NA	CAWSSGAGELFF	TGTGCCTGGAGTTCGGGGGCCGGGGAGCTGTTTTTT
TRBV3-1/TRBV3-2	TRBJ1-2	TRBD1	NA	CASSQPPGTGTPGYTF	TGTGCCAGCAGCCAGCCCCCCGGGACAGGGACCCCTGGCTACACCTTC
TRBV19	TRBJ1-1	NA	few	CASTITGGVTEAFF	TGTGCCAGTACGATAACAGGTGGGGTCACTGAAGCTTTCTTT
TRBV6-5	TRBJ1-1	TRBD1	NA	CASGTGGGEAFF	TGTGCCAGCGGGACAGGGGGTGGTGAAGCTTTCTTT
TRBV6-5	TRBJ2-7	NA	NA	CASSSLQGRSYEQYF	TGTGCCAGCAGTTCCCTACAGGGCCGATCCTACGAGCAGTACTTC
TRBV19	TRBJ1-6	TRBD1	NA	CASSHDRDSYNSPLHF	TGTGCCAGTAGTCATGACAGGGACTCCTATAATTCACCCCTCCACTTT
TRBV27	TRBJ2-7	NA	NA	CASSLSDRLRGEQYF	TGTGCCAGCAGTTTGTCGGATCGGCTTCGGGGCGAGCAGTACTTC
TRBV7-9	TRBJ2-7	NA	NA	CALSGQSSYEQYF	TGTGCCCTCAGCGGGCAGAGCTCCTACGAGCAGTACTTC
TRBV9	TRBJ2-1	NA	NA	CASSVASRSREQFF	TGTGCCAGCAGCGTAGCGTCTAGATCGCGTGAGCAGTTCTTC
TRBV27	TRBJ1-2	NA	NA	CASRRRGSDNYGYTF	TGTGCCAGCCGGCGTAGGGGCAGCGACAACTATGGCTACACCTTC
TRBV30	TRBJ1-2	NA	NA	CAWNLGGGGSTF	TGTGCCTGGAACCTTGGGGGCGGTGGGTCCACCTTC
TRBV10-2	TRBJ2-7	TRBD2	NA	CASSLSGGGGLIYEQYF	TGCGCCAGCAGTCTCTCGGGGGGTGGAGGGCTAATCTACGAGCAGTACTTC
TRBV27	TRBJ2-7	TRBD2	NA	CASSLWGLAGASEQYF	TGTGCCAGCAGTTTATGGGGACTAGCGGGAGCTTCCGAGCAGTACTTC
TRBV4-1	TRBJ2-1	TRBD2	NA	CASRLAGSSYNEQFF	TGCGCCAGCAGATTAGCGGGAAGCTCCTACAATGAGCAGTTCTTC
TRBV7-2	TRBJ1-5	NA	NA	CASSLRGNQPQHF	TGTGCCAGCAGCTTACGGGGCAATCAGCCCCAGCATTTT
TRBV5-7	TRBJ1-1	NA	NA	CASSPDRFGVNTEAFF	TGTGCCAGCAGCCCTGACAGGTTCGGAGTAAACACTGAAGCTTTCTTT
TRBV15	TRBJ2-1	NA	NA	CATSREGQGDEQFF	TGTGCCACCAGCAGAGAGGGGCAGGGCGATGAGCAGTTCTTC
TRBV25-1	TRBJ2-7	TRBD1	NA	CASSGLTGFPYEQYF	TGTGCCAGCAGTGGGCTGACAGGGTTTCCCTACGAGCAGTACTTC
TRBV10-1	TRBJ2-7	TRBD2	NA	CASSEWREGGYEQYF	TGCGCCAGCAGTGAATGGCGGGAGGGCGGCTACGAGCAGTACTTC
TRBV28	TRBJ2-3	TRBD2	NA	CASSSGLATDTQYF	TGTGCCAGCAGTTCCGGACTAGCCACAGATACGCAGTATTTT
TRBV15	TRBJ1-4	TRBD1	NA	CATSPRTGTNEKLFF	TGTGCCACCAGCCCTCGGACAGGTACGAATGAAAAACTGTTTTTT
TRBV19	TRBJ2-7	NA	NA	CASSIQDSYEQYF	TGTGCCAGTAGTATACAGGACTCCTACGAGCAGTACTTC
TRBV21-1	TRBJ2-6	NA	NA	CASSGRRGTWLISGANVLTF	TGTGCCAGCAGCGGCCGACGCGGGACTTGGTTGATCTCTGGGGCCAACGTCCTGACTTTC
TRBV27	TRBJ2-7	TRBD1	NA	CASSAGTGKNEQYF	TGTGCCAGCAGTGCCGGGACAGGGAAAAACGAGCAGTACTTC
TRBV19	TRBJ1-2	NA	NA	CASSLTDTYYGYTF	TGTGCCAGTAGTTTAACAGACACCTACTATGGCTACACCTTC
TRBV5-4	TRBJ2-1	TRBD1	NA	CASSSRQGFDEQFF	TGTGCCAGCAGCTCTCGACAGGGATTCGATGAGCAGTTCTTC
TRBV7-2	TRBJ1-2	NA	NA	CASSLARVEGYTF	TGTGCCAGCAGCTTAGCCAGGGTAGAAGGCTACACCTTC
TRBV5-6	TRBJ2-2	TRBD2	NA	CASSLVREGTGELFF	TGTGCCAGCAGCTTAGTGAGGGAGGGTACCGGGGAGCTGTTTTTT
TRBV10-3	TRBJ1-1	TRBD1	NA	CAISKSTGDTEAFF	TGTGCCATCAGCAAATCGACAGGGGACACTGAAGCTTTCTTT
TRBV11-2	TRBJ2-1	NA	NA	CASSSAGPRLLGEFF	TGTGCCAGCAGCTCTGCGGGGCCCAGATTGTTGGGGGAGTTCTTC
TRBV4-3	TRBJ2-1	TRBD2	NA	CASSQDRGSGRAMKQFF	TGCGCCAGCAGCCAAGATCGAGGTAGCGGGAGGGCAATGAAGCAGTTCTTC
TRBV5-6	TRBJ2-1	TRBD2	NA	CASSPYRGGSREQFF	TGTGCCAGCAGCCCGTACCGGGGCGGGAGCCGTGAGCAGTTCTTC
TRBV30	TRBJ2-3	NA	NA	CAWSVENFSTDTQYF	TGTGCCTGGAGTGTTGAGAATTTTAGCACAGATACGCAGTATTTT
TRBV5-1	TRBJ2-5	NA	NA	CASSLVLQGRQQETQYF	TGCGCCAGCAGCTTGGTTCTACAGGGGAGGCAACAAGAGACCCAGTACTTC
TRBV15	TRBJ2-5	NA	NA	CATSREGGGLGKTQYF	TGTGCCACCAGCAGAGAGGGCGGGGGCCTAGGAAAGACCCAGTACTTC
TRBV3-1/TRBV3-2	TRBJ2-2	NA	NA	CASSQGSWDTGELFF	TGTGCCAGCAGCCAAGGGAGCTGGGACACCGGGGAGCTGTTTTTT
TRBV5-6	TRBJ2-7	TRBD1	NA	CASSLRSLDRAHYEQYF	TGTGCCAGCAGCTTGCGTTCTTTAGACAGGGCCCACTACGAGCAGTACTTC
TRBV5-1	TRBJ1-1	NA	NA	CASRQGANTEAFF	TGCGCCAGCAGACAGGGCGCCAACACTGAAGCTTTCTTT
TRBV28	TRBJ2-7	NA	NA	CASSLGGPYEQYF	TGTGCCAGCAGTTTAGGAGGCCCCTACGAGCAGTACTTC
TRBV4-1	TRBJ1-2	TRBD1	NA	CASSQGQGSLFYGYTF	TGCGCCAGCAGCCAAGGACAGGGATCCCTCTTCTATGGCTACACCTTC
TRBV7-8	TRBJ1-5	NA	NA	CASSRAGGDGSPQHF	TGTGCCAGCAGCCGGGCGGGGGGGGATGGATCGCCCCAGCATTTT
TRBV5-1	TRBJ2-2	TRBD1	NA	CASSLGQGNTGELFF	TGCGCCAGCAGCTTGGGACAGGGGAACACCGGGGAGCTGTTTTTT
TRBV24-1	TRBJ2-3	TRBD2	once	CATSDLGTSGSTDTQYF	TGTGCCACCAGTGATTTGGGGACTAGCGGGAGCACAGATACGCAGTATTTT
TRBV6-5	TRBJ1-2	TRBD1	NA	CASSRNGQGVYGYTF	TGTGCCAGCAGTCGAAACGGACAGGGCGTCTATGGCTACACCTTC
TRBV7-9	TRBJ1-1	NA	NA	CASSPKNTEAFF	TGTGCCAGCAGCCCTAAGAACACTGAAGCTTTCTTT
TRBV9	TRBJ2-2	NA	NA	CASSGSEKLFANTGELFF	TGTGCCAGCAGCGGGAGCGAGAAACTCTTCGCGAACACCGGGGAGCTGTTTTTT
TRBV30	TRBJ2-7	TRBD2	few	CAWSALAGDHEQYF	TGTGCCTGGAGTGCACTAGCGGGAGACCACGAGCAGTACTTC
TRBV12-5	TRBJ1-5	NA	NA	CASGLSPKSQDFAPQHF	TGTGCTAGTGGTTTGTCCCCAAAATCACAGGATTTTGCGCCCCAGCATTTT
TRBV5-4	TRBJ2-5	TRBD2	NA	CASSQTSGGNQETQYF	TGTGCCAGCAGCCAGACTAGCGGGGGCAACCAAGAGACCCAGTACTTC
TRBV30	TRBJ2-1	TRBD2	NA	CAWSGNQPSGRYNEQFF	TGTGCCTGGAGTGGAAACCAACCTAGCGGGAGGTACAATGAGCAGTTCTTC
TRBV27	TRBJ1-2	NA	NA	CASSLTANYGYTF	TGTGCCAGCAGTTTAACAGCTAACTATGGCTACACCTTC
TRBV5-1	TRBJ2-1	TRBD2	NA	CASSLAPSGRASYNEQFF	TGCGCCAGCAGCTTGGCCCCTAGCGGGAGGGCATCCTACAATGAGCAGTTCTTC
TRBV24-1	TRBJ2-1	TRBD2	few	CATSETSGRKYNEQFF	TGTGCCACCAGTGAGACTAGCGGGAGAAAGTACAATGAGCAGTTCTTC